The 25 T cell receptor beta chains below all came from one sample that was sequenced in a study of cytomegalovirus exposure and HLA in healthy donors. The PCR had 60 Vbeta and 13 Jbeta primers. Profiling relied on immunoSEQ multiplex PCR, and the TCRdb table lists in-frame clones only, not all of them. The sample lists about 110,000 clones; roughly 80% were seen once. Sequencing was done on a sample of PBMCs. The receptor set was obtained from a woman aged 25 to 39 in good health and CMV-seronegative.

The chain combines TRBV28 with TRBJ2-7, with D unclear. Germline-derived CDR1 and CDR2 are MDHEN and SYDVKM. The CDR3 consists of 13 residues. V lost 3 bases, J lost 2 bases, and 8 bases lay in between. The CDR3 sequence: CASSFYTAYEQYF. CDR3 DNA sequence: TGTGCCAGCAGTTTTTACACAGCCTACGAGCAGTACTTC. Combining the CDR3 with reference TRBV28 and TRBJ2-7 gives the whole variable domain DVKVTQSSRYLVKRTGEKVFLECVQDMDHENMFWYRQDPGLGLRLIYFSYDVKMKEKGDIPEGYSVSREKKERFSLILESASTNQTSMYLCASSFYTAYEQYFGPGTRLTVT.

This sequence joins TRBV27 and TRBJ2-4; TRBD1 might be the D (6 bases). Germline V gene lookup returns CDR1 MNHEY and CDR2 SMNVEV (reference sequence). The CDR3 has 16 residues. Trimming pared 5 bases from V and 0 bases from J, leaving 14 bases between. CDR3 DNA sequence: TGTGCCAGCAGTCCACAGGGTCTGGGAGCCAAAAACATTCAGTACTTC. Amino acid sequence: CASSPQGLGAKNIQYF.

This sequence joins TRBV4-2 and TRBJ2-6, with D unresolved. This CDR3 is built from 16 residues. The germline CDR1 and CDR2 sequences are LGHNA and YNFKEQ. Trimming removed 0 bases from V and 0 bases from J, with 6 bases in between. CDR3 amino acids: CASSQDPFSGANVLTF. As DNA, the CDR3 is TGTGCCAGCAGCCAAGATCCTTTCTCTGGGGCCAACGTCCTGACTTTC.

The genes are TRBV30 and TRBJ2-7; 8 bases fit TRBD2. From germline, CDR1 is GTSNPN and CDR2 SVGIG (reference sequence). J was trimmed by 2 bases and V by 3 bases; bases with no gene match: 12. The length of the CDR3 is 16 residues. CDR3 DNA: TGTGCCTGGAGCTGGAGGCGGGGGGCTCGTACCTACGAGCAGTACTTC. Protein sequence: CAWSWRRGARTYEQYF.

There are a few counts of this clone. The genes are TRBV2 and TRBJ1-2; 7 bases line up with TRBD1. The ends lost 6 bases at V and 8 bases at J; junction bases unmatched: 3. This CDR3 is built from 11 residues. CDR1 is SNHLY, CDR2 FYNNEI, per germline. The CDR3 DNA is TGTGCCAGCAGGAGGGACAGAGGCTACACCTTC. It yields the protein CASRRDRGYTF.

CDR3 DNA: TGTGCCAGCAGCGGTAGCGGGAGTGGCTACGAGCAGTACTTC. It is translated as CASSGSGSGYEQYF. The chain employs TRBV5-4 and TRBJ2-7; 9 nucleotides agree with TRBD2. The V and J ends lost 4 bases and 3 bases, in that order; junction bases with no gene match: 5. The CDR3 is 14 amino acids. From germline, CDR1 is SGHNT and CDR2 YYREEE (reference sequence).

The V and J genes are TRBV4-3 and TRBJ2-1; D remains unclear. Germline loops: CDR1 LGHNA, CDR2 YSLEER. V was trimmed by 0 bases and J by 6 bases, leaving 6 bases between them. The CDR3 spans 13 residues. CDR3 bases: TGCGCCAGCAGCCAAGATAGTGGCAATGAGCAGTTCTTC. Translating gives CASSQDSGNEQFF.

This chain joins TRBV7-9 and TRBJ1-1; 8 bases are shared with TRBD1. V shed 11 bases, J shed 1 base, and the junction held 3 bases outside the gene matches. This CDR3 contains 12 residues. Germline V lookup: CDR1 SEHNR, CDR2 FQNEAQ (reference sequence). The CDR3: CASDRGNTEAFF. The CDR3, as DNA: TGTGCCTCCGACAGGGGGAACACTGAAGCTTTCTTT.

This chain joins TRBV29-1 and TRBJ2-1; TRBD2 aligns across 8 bases. The V gene end was trimmed by 6 bases and the J gene end by 4 bases; junction bases not matched to a gene: 8. This CDR3 is built from 14 residues. CDR1 is SQVTM, CDR2 ANQGSEA, per germline. The CDR3 DNA reads TGCAGCGTGGGAAGCGGGGGACTATACAATGAGCAGTTCTTC. This encodes CSVGSGGLYNEQFF.

The chain recombines TRBV6-6 with TRBJ2-1; perhaps TRBD1 as D (6 bases). The V end was cut by 6 bases, the J end by 6 bases, with 12 bases between. Germline V gene sequence: CDR1 MNHNY, CDR2 SVGAGI (reference sequence). The CDR3 has 13 residues. CDR3 loop: CASRFQQGNEQFF. CDR3 sequence (DNA): TGTGCCAGCAGGTTTCAACAGGGCAATGAGCAGTTCTTC.

The rearrangement uses TRBV13 and TRBJ1-2; weak D call: TRBD1 (6 bases). From germline, CDR1 is PRHDT and CDR2 FYEKMQ (reference sequence). Between the trimmed V and J ends, which lost 5 bases and 13 bases, there was a span of 26 bases. The CDR3 covers 15 residues. CDR3 amino acids: CASSAWGGGRGWATF. CDR3 nucleotides: TGTGCCAGCAGCGCTTGGGGGGGCGGTAGAGGCTGGGCCACCTTC.

The chain recombines TRBV25-1 with TRBJ1-5; D gene unclear. The CDR3 is made up of 14 amino acids. CDR1 MGHDK and CDR2 SYGVNS come from the germline V gene. The germline V and J ends were trimmed by 1 base and 5 bases, with 9 bases remaining between them. This chain's CDR3 is CASSESTRDQPQHF. For the CDR3, the DNA is TGTGCCAGCAGTGAATCTACTCGGGATCAGCCCCAGCATTTT.

CDR3 bases: TGTGCCAGCAGTTACGGGGCCGGCGAGACAGATACGCAGTATTTT. It translates to CASSYGAGETDTQYF. The chain is built from TRBV6-6 and TRBJ2-3, with D possibly being TRBD1 (5 bases). Germline V gene data show CDR1 as MNHNY and CDR2 as SVGAGI (reference sequence). The CDR3 covers 15 residues. V was shortened by 2 bases and J by 3 bases, with 12 bases between the two germline ends.

The rearrangement links TRBV30 to TRBJ2-5, with D tentatively TRBD2 (6 bases). The germline V and J ends were trimmed by 0 bases and 5 bases, with 10 bases remaining between them. The CDR3 runs 13 residues. Germline V gene lookup returns CDR1 GTSNPN and CDR2 SVGIG (reference sequence). CDR3 nucleotides: TGTGCCTGGAGTGTACTAGGAGGGGAGACCCAGTACTTC. It encodes CAWSVLGGETQYF.

The chain combines TRBV5-6 with TRBJ2-7, with 8 bases matching TRBD1. This CDR3 spans 15 amino acids. In germline, CDR1 is SGHDT, CDR2 YYEEEE. V gave up 7 bases and J gave up 2 bases; unmatched junction bases: 11. CDR3 protein: CASGGPGTGTYEQYF. The DNA of the CDR3 is TGTGCCAGCGGGGGGCCCGGGACAGGAACCTACGAGCAGTACTTC.

The rearrangement uses TRBV4-2 and TRBJ2-7, with 8 nucleotides matching TRBD1. The CDR3 totals 16 residues. Germline V gene sequence: CDR1 LGHNA, CDR2 YNFKEQ. The V segment lost 2 bases and the J segment 4 bases; nucleotides outside the gene matches: 10. The DNA of the CDR3 is TGTGCCAGCAGCCAACCCGGACAGGGCGGTTTGTACGAGCAGTACTTC. It codes for CASSQPGQGGLYEQYF.

With regard to this clone: Other nucleotide sequences from this sample produce the same CDR3. The chain carries TRBV9 and TRBJ2-2; unclear D gene. CDR1 and CDR2 from the germline V gene are SGDLS and YYNGEE. This CDR3 has 14 amino acids. Trimming cost V 0 bases and J 5 bases, with 8 bases left between them. This chain's CDR3 is CASSVVPGTGELFF. The CDR3, as DNA: TGTGCCAGCAGCGTAGTGCCAGGTACCGGGGAGCTGTTTTTT. The full variable domain, completed using reference TRBV9 and TRBJ2-2, is DSGVTQTPKHLITATGQRVTLRCSPRSGDLSVYWYQQSLDQGLQFLIQYYNGEERAKGNILERFSAQQFPDLHSELNLSSLELGDSALYFCASSVVPGTGELFFGEGSRLTVL.

The chain recombines TRBV23-1 with TRBJ1-4; D call uncertain. TRBV23-1 is annotated as an ORF whose role is uncertain. This CDR3 spans 14 amino acids. Trimming removed 5 bases at V and 0 bases at J, with 7 bases between. The CDR3 region is CASSNRATNEKLFF. The CDR3 DNA reads as TGCGCCAGCAGTAACAGAGCAACTAATGAAAAACTGTTTTTT.

The chain is built from TRBV6-5 and TRBJ1-1, with 8 bases identical to TRBD1. With 2 bases clipped from V and 10 bases from J, the junction kept 6 bases outside the gene matches. The CDR3 consists of 13 residues. The germline gives CDR1 MNHEY, CDR2 SVGAGI. The CDR3 nucleotides are TGTGCCAGCAGTTACCCAGGGACAGGTGGAGCTTTCTTT. It yields the protein CASSYPGTGGAFF.

This clone was found once. J is TRBJ1-1 and V is TRBV29-1, with D possibly matching TRBD1 (5 bases). Germline values: CDR1 SQVTM, CDR2 ANQGSEA. This CDR3 spans 13 amino acids. Trimming left V 3 bases short and J 1 base short, with 9 bases between. CDR3 sequence: CSVEGPKNTEAFF. CDR3 in DNA: TGCAGCGTTGAGGGGCCGAAGAACACTGAAGCTTTCTTT. Looking up the rest from reference TRBV29-1 and TRBJ1-1 gives the full variable domain: SAVISQKPSRDICQRGTSLTIQCQVDSQVTMMFWYRQQPGQSLTLIATANQGSEATYESGFVIDKFPISRPNLTFSTLTVSNMSPEDSSIYLCSVEGPKNTEAFFGQGTRLTVV.

The chain is built from TRBV25-1 and TRBJ1-3, with D uncertain. Looked up from germline, CDR1 is MGHDK and CDR2 is SYGVNS. V gave up 4 bases and J gave up 9 bases, with 10 bases separating them. CDR3 length equals 12 residues. The DNA for the CDR3 is TGTGCCAGCAGTGCGTCTGTGGCCACCATATATTTT. It codes for CASSASVATIYF. The variable domain in full, completed from reference TRBV25-1 and TRBJ1-3, reads EADIYQTPRYLVIGTGKKITLECSQTMGHDKMYWYQQDPGMELHLIHYSYGVNSTEKGDLSSESTVSRIRTEHFPLTLESARPSHTSQYLCASSASVATIYFGEGSWLTVV.

Only a few counts were recorded for this clone. The rearrangement uses TRBV5-1 and TRBJ2-2; no reliable D call. In germline, CDR1 is SGHRS, CDR2 YFSETQ. The CDR3 spans 15 residues. Trimming shortened V by 2 bases and J by 4 bases, and 12 bases separated the two germline ends. The CDR3 DNA sequence: TGCGCCAGCAGCTTAACAGAATTAAGCACCGGGGAGCTGTTTTTT. Translating gives CASSLTELSTGELFF.

This chain links TRBV27 with TRBJ2-7; no clear D. Trimming pared 4 bases from V and 3 bases from J, leaving 13 bases between. The CDR3 runs to 14 residues. Looked up from germline, CDR1 is MNHEY and CDR2 is SMNVEV (reference sequence). The CDR3 nucleotides are TGTGCCAGCAGTTCTATTAGCAAAGACTACGAGCAGTACTTC. It codes for CASSSISKDYEQYF.

This chain uses TRBV11-2 with TRBJ2-7; 8 bases are a match to TRBD2. Trimming cost V 5 bases and J 5 bases; bases outside gene matches: 8. The CDR3 length is 14 residues. Germline loops: CDR1 SGHAT, CDR2 FQNNGV. The CDR3 region is CASSGGGRIHEQYF. The CDR3 coding sequence is TGTGCCAGCAGCGGCGGGGGGCGCATTCACGAGCAGTACTTC. Variable domain in full (rest from reference TRBV11-2 and TRBJ2-7): EAGVAQSPRYKIIEKRQSVAFWCNPISGHATLYWYQQILGQGPKLLIQFQNNGVVDDSQLPKDRFSAERLKGVDSTLKIQPAKLEDSAVYLCASSGGGRIHEQYFGPGTRLTVT.

V usage is TRBV27 and J usage is TRBJ1-5; 7 bases align to TRBD1. The germline V gene has CDR1 MNHEY and CDR2 SMNVEV (reference sequence). The CDR3 runs 15 residues. V dropped 6 bases and J dropped 5; count of bases not matched to a gene: 10. The CDR3 coding sequence is TGTGCCAGCAGCTCCGCCGAGGGGGCTTATCAGCCCCAGCATTTT. It translates to CASSSAEGAYQPQHF.